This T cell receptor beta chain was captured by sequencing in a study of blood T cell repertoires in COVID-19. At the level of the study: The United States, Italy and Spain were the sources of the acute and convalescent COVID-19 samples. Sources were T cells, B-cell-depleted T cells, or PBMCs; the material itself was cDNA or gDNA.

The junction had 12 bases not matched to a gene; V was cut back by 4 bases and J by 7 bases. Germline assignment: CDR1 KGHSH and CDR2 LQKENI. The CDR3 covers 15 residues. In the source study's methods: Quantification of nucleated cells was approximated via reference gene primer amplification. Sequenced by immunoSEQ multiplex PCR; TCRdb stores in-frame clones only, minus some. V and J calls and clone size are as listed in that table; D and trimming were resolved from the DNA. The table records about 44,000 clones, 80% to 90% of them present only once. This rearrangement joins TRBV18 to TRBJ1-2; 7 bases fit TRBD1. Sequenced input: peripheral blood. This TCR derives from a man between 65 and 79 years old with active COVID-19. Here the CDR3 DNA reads TGTGCCAGCTCACAACAGGAGGGGGCAGGGAGTGGCTACACCTTC. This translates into CASSQQEGAGSGYTF.